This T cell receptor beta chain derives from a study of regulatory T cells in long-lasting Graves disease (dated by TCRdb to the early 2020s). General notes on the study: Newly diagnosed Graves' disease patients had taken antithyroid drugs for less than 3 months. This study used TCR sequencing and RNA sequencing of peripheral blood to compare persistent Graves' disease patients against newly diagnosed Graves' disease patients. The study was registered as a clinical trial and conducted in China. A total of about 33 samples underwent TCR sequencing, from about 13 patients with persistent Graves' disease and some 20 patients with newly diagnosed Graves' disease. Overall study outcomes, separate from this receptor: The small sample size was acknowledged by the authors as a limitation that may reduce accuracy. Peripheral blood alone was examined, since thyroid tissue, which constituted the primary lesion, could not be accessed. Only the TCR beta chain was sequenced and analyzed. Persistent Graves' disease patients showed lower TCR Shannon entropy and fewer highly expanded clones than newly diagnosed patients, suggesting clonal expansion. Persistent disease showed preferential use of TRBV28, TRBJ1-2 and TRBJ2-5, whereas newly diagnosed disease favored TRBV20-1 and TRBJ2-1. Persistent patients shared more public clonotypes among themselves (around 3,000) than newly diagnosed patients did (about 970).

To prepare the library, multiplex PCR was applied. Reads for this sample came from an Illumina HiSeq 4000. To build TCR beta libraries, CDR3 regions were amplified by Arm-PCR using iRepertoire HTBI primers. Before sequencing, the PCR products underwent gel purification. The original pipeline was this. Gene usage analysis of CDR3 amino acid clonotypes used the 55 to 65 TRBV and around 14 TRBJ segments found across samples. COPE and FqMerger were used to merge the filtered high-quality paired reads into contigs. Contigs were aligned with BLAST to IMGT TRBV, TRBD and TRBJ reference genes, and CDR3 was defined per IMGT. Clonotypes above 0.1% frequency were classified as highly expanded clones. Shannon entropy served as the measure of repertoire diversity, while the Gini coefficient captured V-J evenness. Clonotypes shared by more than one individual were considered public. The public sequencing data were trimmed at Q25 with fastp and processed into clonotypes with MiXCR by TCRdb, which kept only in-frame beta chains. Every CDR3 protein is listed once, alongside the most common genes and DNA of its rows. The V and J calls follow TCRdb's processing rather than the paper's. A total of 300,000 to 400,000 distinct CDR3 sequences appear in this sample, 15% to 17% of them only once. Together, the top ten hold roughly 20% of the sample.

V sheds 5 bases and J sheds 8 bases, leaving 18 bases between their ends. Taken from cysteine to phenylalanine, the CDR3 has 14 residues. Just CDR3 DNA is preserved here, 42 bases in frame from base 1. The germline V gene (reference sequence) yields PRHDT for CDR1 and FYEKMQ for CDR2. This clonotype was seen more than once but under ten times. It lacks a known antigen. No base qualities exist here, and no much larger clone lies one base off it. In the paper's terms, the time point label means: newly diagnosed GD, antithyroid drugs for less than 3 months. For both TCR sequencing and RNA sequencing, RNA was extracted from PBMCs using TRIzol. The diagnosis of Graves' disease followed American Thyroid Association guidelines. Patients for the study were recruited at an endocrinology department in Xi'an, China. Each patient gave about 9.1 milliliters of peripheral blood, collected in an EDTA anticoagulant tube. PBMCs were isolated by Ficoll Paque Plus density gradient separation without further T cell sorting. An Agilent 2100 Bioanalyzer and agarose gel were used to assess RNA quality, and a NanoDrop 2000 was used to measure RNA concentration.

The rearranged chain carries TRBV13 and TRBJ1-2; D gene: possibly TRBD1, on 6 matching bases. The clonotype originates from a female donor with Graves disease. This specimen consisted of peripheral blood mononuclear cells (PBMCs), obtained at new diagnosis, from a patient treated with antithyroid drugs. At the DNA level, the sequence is TGTGCCAGCAGCGCCGGTGGGTCAGGGGACGGCTACACCTTC. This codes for CASSAGGSGDGYTF.